The T cell receptor beta chain described here comes from a study of OX40 agonist ivuxolimab in advanced cancers. The wider study: Three individuals attained partial responses, comprising one hepatocellular carcinoma case and two cutaneous melanoma cases.

Study-level results: CD4+ and CD8+ T cells in blood underwent clonal expansion by week 6 at 0.1 to 3.0 mg/kg.

Notes on this clone: What it recognizes is unknown.

The protocol was immunoSEQ multiplex PCR, while the TCRdb copy is restricted to in-frame clones and leaves out a portion. The sample lists about 15,000 clones, 50% to 75% occurring once. The CDR3 has 16 amino acids. The sample in question was CD4+ or CD8+ T cells sorted from blood, obtained in a trial of the OX40 agonist ivuxolimab. This clonotype originated in an adult with an advanced solid tumor such as melanoma, head and neck, liver or kidney cancer. The rearrangement joins TRBV12-2 to TRBJ2-1; TRBD2, the table's D call, lacks a check against the DNA. TRBV12-2 is listed as a pseudogene. The CDR3 DNA reads TGTGCAAGTCGCTCCTGCCTAGCGGGGGGGCCGAGTGAGCAGTTCTTC. Encoded protein: CASRSCLAGGPSEQFF.